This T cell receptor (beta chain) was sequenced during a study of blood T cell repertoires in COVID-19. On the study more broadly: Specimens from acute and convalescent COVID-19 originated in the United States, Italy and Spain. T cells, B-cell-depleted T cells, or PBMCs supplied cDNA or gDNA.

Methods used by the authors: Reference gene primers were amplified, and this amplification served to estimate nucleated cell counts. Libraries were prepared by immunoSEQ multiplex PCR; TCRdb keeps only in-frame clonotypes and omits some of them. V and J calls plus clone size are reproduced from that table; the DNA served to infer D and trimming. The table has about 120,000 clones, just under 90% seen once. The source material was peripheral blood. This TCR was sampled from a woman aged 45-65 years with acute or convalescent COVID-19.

The CDR3 region has the DNA TGCGCCAGCAGCTTGGGGGCGGGATCCACAGATACGCAGTATTTT. Translated: CASSLGAGSTDTQYF. V is TRBV5-1 and J is TRBJ2-3; tentatively, D is TRBD2 (6 bases). The V gene lost 0 bases and the J gene lost 2 bases, with 10 bases spanning the gap. This CDR3 comprises 15 residues. From germline, CDR1 is SGHRS and CDR2 YFSETQ.